These T cell receptor beta chains were read from a single sample in a study of cytomegalovirus exposure and HLA in healthy donors. TCRdb keeps only in-frame clones here, not all; method: immunoSEQ multiplex PCR. The sample records roughly 77,000 clones, roughly two thirds being singletons. The sequenced sample was PBMCs. The receptors derive from a woman between 50 and 59 years old in good health and CMV-seropositive. CDR3s include the opening cysteine and the closing phenylalanine or tryptophan. Each record gives: clone size, CDR3 length, J gene, V gene, D gene, CDR3 DNA, CDR3 protein. A D gene is named only where the DNA matches it firmly. The listing skips clone size in some rows; elsewhere it reads once, few, many or a size class.

>NA|13|TRBJ1-4|TRBV29-1|NA
TGCAGCGTTGAAACTTGGGCCCCTGAAAAACTGTTTTTT
CSVETWAPEKLFF
>NA|14|TRBJ1-3|TRBV2|NA
TGTGCCAGCAGCCCGACAGTCTCTGGAAACACCATATATTTT
CASSPTVSGNTIYF
>NA|15|TRBJ1-1|TRBV28|TRBD1
TGTGCCAGCAGTTCGCCGGGACAGGGATGGACTGAAGCTTTCTTT
CASSSPGQGWTEAFF
>once|11|TRBJ1-1|TRBV10-3|NA
TGTGCCATCAGTGAGGCACAGGAAGCTTTCTTT
CAISEAQEAFF
>few|14|TRBJ2-3|TRBV11-2|NA
TGTGCCAGCAGCTCCGTCCGTGGGGGCGATACGCAGTATTTT
CASSSVRGGDTQYF
>NA|14|TRBJ1-4|TRBV7-8|TRBD1
TGTGCCAGCAGCCAAGGGGCAGGGGGTGGGGAACTGTTTTTT
CASSQGAGGGELFF
>NA|13|TRBJ2-7|TRBV7-7|TRBD1
TGTGCCAGCAGCAAAGGACAGGGGGAAGAGCAGTACTTC
CASSKGQGEEQYF
>NA|13|TRBJ2-5|TRBV10-2|TRBD2
TGCGCCAGCAATCGGGGGGGACAAGAGACCCAGTACTTC
CASNRGGQETQYF
>NA|14|TRBJ2-2|TRBV19|NA
TGTGCCAGTAGTGCACAGGGAGGGGCCGGGGAGCTGTTTTTT
CASSAQGGAGELFF
>NA|15|TRBJ1-3|TRBV18|NA
TGTGCCAGCTCACCCGGGGGGGAAAGAGGAAACACCATATATTTT
CASSPGGERGNTIYF
>once|15|TRBJ2-1|TRBV6-5|TRBD1
TGTGCCAGCAGACCAGGGGGTGGGTTGATCAATGAGCAGTTCTTC
CASRPGGGLINEQFF
>NA|15|TRBJ1-2|TRBV5-5|TRBD1
TGTGCCAGCAGCTTGGCGGGACAGTCTTCTATGAGGTACACCTTC
CASSLAGQSSMRYTF
>NA|16|TRBJ1-4|TRBV4-1|NA
TGCGCCAGCAGCCAAGTTACAGCTAACCCGGGAGAAAAACTGTTTTTT
CASSQVTANPGEKLFF
>NA|17|TRBJ1-6|TRBV9|NA
TGTGCCAGCAGCTCCCGGACAGCTTTCGGTTATAATTCACCCCTCCACTTT
CASSSRTAFGYNSPLHF
>NA|15|TRBJ2-2|TRBV5-5|NA
TGTGCCAGCAGCTTACTGATGTTGAACACCGGGGAGCTGTTTTTT
CASSLLMLNTGELFF
>NA|15|TRBJ2-2|TRBV7-8|NA
TGTGCCAGCCCTCGACAGGGACTGAACACCGGGGAGCTGTTTTTT
CASPRQGLNTGELFF
>NA|15|TRBJ1-5|TRBV4-1|NA
TGCGCCAGCAGCCAAGGTATGGTACACAATCAGCCCCAGCATTTT
CASSQGMVHNQPQHF
>NA|15|TRBJ1-1|TRBV6-6|TRBD1
TGTGCCAGCAGAAACAGGGGGCGATCTAGCACTGAAGCTTTCTTT
CASRNRGRSSTEAFF
>NA|13|TRBJ2-5|TRBV7-3|NA
TGTGCCAGCGCTAGGCGGAGGGAAGAGACCCAGTACTTC
CASARRREETQYF
>NA|14|TRBJ1-6|TRBV7-9|NA
TGTGCCAGCAGCTTAGAACAGTATAATTCACCCCTCCACTTT
CASSLEQYNSPLHF